A single sample gave rise to the 21 T cell receptor beta chains below, sequenced in a study of blood T cells in healthy people across ages. Using a J-beta primer mix together with a sample-barcoded 5' primer, a second PCR was run for roughly 7 to 11 cycles. TCRdb independently ran MiXCR on the 5' RACE reads; one entry per CDR3 protein. The sample contains 1.5 million to 2 million distinct CDR3 sequences, roughly two fifths of which appear only once. The sample was blood. The receptors were gathered from a human donor in good health.

The chain couples TRBV29-1 to TRBJ2-4, with 7 bases identical to TRBD2. J lost 9 bases, V lost 7 bases, and 15 bases had no gene match. CDR3 size: 14 residues. Germline CDR1 and CDR2: SQVTM and ANQGSEA. The CDR3 is CSGAEGTTSGIQYF. The CDR3 nucleotides are TGCAGCGGGGCAGAAGGGACTACATCGGGCATTCAGTACTTC.

This rearrangement joins TRBV6-2 or TRBV6-3 to TRBJ2-7, with D unresolved. This CDR3 is built from 14 residues. V gave up 0 bases and J gave up 2 bases, with 8 bases separating them. CDR1 and CDR2 (germline): MNHEY, SVGEGT. The CDR3 region is CASSYSEGAYEQYF. The DNA of the CDR3 is TGTGCCAGCAGTTACTCGGAAGGAGCCTACGAGCAGTACTTC.

There are a few counts of this clonotype. CDR3 in DNA: TGTGCCAGCAGTGAGGGGACAGGGGACGGCTATGGCTACACCTTC. It yields the protein CASSEGTGDGYGYTF. The chain combines TRBV12-3 or TRBV12-4 with TRBJ1-2, with 10 bases aligning to TRBD1. The CDR3 length is 15 residues. V was pared by 5 bases and J by 4 bases, with 7 bases of the junction left unmatched.

CDR3 DNA sequence: TGCGCCAGCAGCCAAGTGATGGGAAACTATGGCTACACCTTC. Residues: CASSQVMGNYGYTF. The V gene is TRBV4-3, the J gene TRBJ1-2; D is unresolved. CDR1 and CDR2 (germline): LGHNA, YSLEER. CDR3 length: 14 residues. Deletions cut 1 base from V and 2 bases from J, with 8 bases between.

The gene calls are TRBV2 and TRBJ1-2; the D is unclear. Trimming left V 4 bases short and J 2 bases short, with 8 bases between. Germline V gene sequence: CDR1 SNHLY, CDR2 FYNNEI. The CDR3 consists of 13 residues. CDR3 residues: CASSVAPNYGYTF. The CDR3 coding sequence is TGTGCCAGCAGTGTCGCACCCAACTATGGCTACACCTTC.

This chain links TRBV5-5 with TRBJ2-2, with TRBD2 identical over 7 bases. After removal of 2 bases from V and 1 base from J, the junction contained 8 bases not matched to a gene. This CDR3 contains 17 residues. Germline V lookup: CDR1 SGHKS, CDR2 YYEKEE (reference sequence). The chain's CDR3 is CASSFGIAGVNTGELFF. The CDR3 DNA follows: TGTGCCAGCAGCTTCGGGATAGCGGGCGTGAACACCGGGGAGCTGTTTTTT.

This clonotype was observed a handful of times. The chain combines TRBV7-2 with TRBJ2-5; D call uncertain. Germline lookup yields CDR1 SGHTA and CDR2 FQGNSA. This CDR3 is 14 amino acids long. Trimming left V 1 base short and J 7 bases short, with 13 bases between. The CDR3 DNA reads as TGTGCCAGCAGCTTAGGGATCGGAATTCGGACCCAGTACTTC. Amino acids: CASSLGIGIRTQYF.

V gene TRBV11-2 combines with J gene TRBJ2-4, with D possibly TRBD1 on 5 matching bases. This CDR3 comprises 12 residues. Germline V gives CDR1 SGHAT, CDR2 FQNNGV. Between the trimmed V and J ends, which lost 6 bases and 8 bases, there was a span of 11 bases. CDR3 in amino acids: CASSGATYIQYF. CDR3 coding DNA: TGTGCCAGCAGTGGGGCTACGTACATTCAGTACTTC.

This rearrangement joins TRBV9 to TRBJ2-2; TRBD2 agrees at 11 bases. V trimming: 4 bases; J trimming: 0 bases; junction bases outside the gene matches: 8. CDR3 length equals 18 residues. The germline V gene encodes CDR1 SGDLS and CDR2 YYNGEE. CDR3 loop: CASSPDLAGGPNTGELFF. The DNA of the CDR3 is TGTGCCAGCAGCCCAGACCTAGCGGGGGGCCCGAACACCGGGGAGCTGTTTTTT.

This clonotype occurred a few times. This sequence joins TRBV4-3 and TRBJ2-6; D is possibly TRBD1 (5 bases). The ends were cut back, 0 bases at V and 2 bases at J, with 14 bases in the middle. CDR1 and CDR2 from the germline V gene are LGHNA and YSLEER. The CDR3 consists of 18 residues. This CDR3 is CASSQDLGLGAGANVLTF. CDR3 DNA: TGCGCCAGCAGCCAAGATCTTGGGTTAGGGGCTGGGGCCAACGTCCTGACTTTC.

The chain recombines TRBV7-2 with TRBJ2-4, with a weak D call TRBD2 (6 bases). Germline V CDR1 and CDR2: SGHTA, FQGNSA. With 3 bases removed from V and 13 bases from J, the gap between germline ends came to 22 bases. The CDR3 is 15 amino acids. The CDR3 DNA sequence: TGTGCCAGCAGCTTCGGTTCACAGATTAGTGGGGGGCAGTACTTC. Translated: CASSFGSQISGGQYF.

This clonotype appeared many times. The V gene is TRBV12-3 or TRBV12-4, the J gene TRBJ2-5; the D gene is possibly TRBD1 (6 bases). This CDR3 is 15 amino acids long. V was pared by 3 bases and J by 2 bases, with 13 bases between. CDR3 nucleotides: TGTGCCAGCAGTTTCCAGGGGCGAGGGCAAGAGACCCAGTACTTC. This translates into CASSFQGRGQETQYF.

The V call is TRBV20-1, the J call TRBJ1-2, with 8 bases fitting TRBD1. Per germline, CDR1 DFQATT and CDR2 SNEGSKA (reference sequence). This CDR3 comprises 14 residues. Trimming removed 3 bases from V and 6 bases from J; junction bases left unmatched: 9. CDR3 region: CSARGTGVKDGYTF. The CDR3 DNA reads as TGCAGTGCTAGGGGGACAGGAGTGAAAGATGGCTACACCTTC.

V gene TRBV2 combines with J gene TRBJ1-1, with 7 bases that match TRBD1. Looked up from germline, CDR1 is SNHLY and CDR2 is FYNNEI. This CDR3 region has 17 residues. Unmatched junction bases numbered 13, after V lost 3 bases and J lost 3 bases. CDR3 sequence (DNA): TGTGCCAGCAGTGATGAGACAGGGAGGCCCCTCTACACTGAAGCTTTCTTT. Protein product: CASSDETGRPLYTEAFF.

Many counts were recorded for this clonotype. Germline and junction disagree at one end, which may indicate a read error. The chain uses TRBV7-9 and TRBJ2-1; the match to TRBD1 covers 7 bases. The CDR3 is 15 amino acids. Germline V gene data show CDR1 as SEHNR and CDR2 as FQNEAQ (reference sequence). This chain's CDR3 is CASSIRDSSYNEQFF. CDR3 in DNA: TGCGCCAGCAGTATACGGGACAGCTCCTACAATGAGCAGTTCTTC. Using reference TRBV7-9 and TRBJ2-1 for the parts outside the CDR3, the full variable domain is DTGVSQNPRHKITKRGQNVTFRCDPISEHNRLYWYRQTLGQGPEFLTYFQNEAQLEKSRLLSDRFSAERPKGSFSTLEIQRTEQGDSAMYLCASSIRDSSYNEQFFGPGTRLTVL.

This clonotype was seen many times. The chain links TRBV20-1 to TRBJ2-5; a possible D gene is TRBD1 (6 bases). The CDR3 has 14 amino acids. Trimming shortened V by 0 bases and J by 4 bases, and 12 bases separated the two germline ends. The germline CDR1 and CDR2 sequences are DFQATT and SNEGSKA (reference sequence). CDR3: CSARELRGAETQYF. CDR3 sequence (DNA): TGCAGTGCTAGAGAACTCAGGGGCGCAGAGACCCAGTACTTC.

This clonotype was observed a handful of times. The chain links TRBV5-1 to TRBJ2-6, with a possible D match to TRBD2 (5 bases). The CDR3 is 16 amino acids. V was clipped by 6 bases and J by 1 base, with 14 bases between them. Per germline, CDR1 SGHRS and CDR2 YFSETQ. This chain's CDR3 is CASTAGLFSGANVLTF. The CDR3 DNA follows: TGCGCCAGCACGGCAGGACTCTTTTCTGGGGCCAACGTCCTGACTTTC. Complete variable domain (other parts from reference TRBV5-1 and TRBJ2-6): KAGVTQTPRYLIKTRGQQVTLSCSPISGHRSVSWYQQTPGQGLQFLFEYFSETQRNKGNFPGRFSGRQFSNSRSEMNVSTLELGDSALYLCASTAGLFSGANVLTFGAGSRLTVL.

The V call is TRBV7-2, the J call TRBJ1-3; no clear D. The V gene's germline CDR1 is SGHTA and CDR2 FQGNSA. The CDR3 consists of 13 residues. The V and J ends lost 5 bases and 6 bases respectively, with 11 bases between them. CDR3 residues: CASSRGLENTIYF. Written as DNA, the CDR3 is TGTGCCAGCAGCCGGGGTCTCGAAAACACCATATATTTT.

Of note for this clonotype: At one end, the junction sequence differs from germline, possibly due to a read error. This rearrangement joins TRBV6-5 to TRBJ2-3; TRBD2 is a possible D gene (5 bases). The CDR3 totals 13 residues. The germline V gene encodes CDR1 MNHEY and CDR2 SVGAGI. The CDR3 loop reads CASGYSRADTQYF. Written as DNA, the CDR3 is TGTGCCAGCGGTTACTCGAGGGCAGATACGCAGTATTTT.

The chain is built from TRBV7-9 and TRBJ2-3, with 7 bases matching TRBD2. J was trimmed by 5 bases and V by 0 bases; bases with no gene match: 8. CDR1 is SEHNR and CDR2 is FQNEAQ in the germline V gene (reference sequence). This CDR3 has 16 amino acids. The CDR3 DNA reads as TGTGCCAGCAGCTTAGCAAACGGACTAGTGGAAGATACGCAGTATTTT. This sequence encodes CASSLANGLVEDTQYF.

The sample holds a few counts of this clonotype. The chain carries TRBV29-1 and TRBJ1-2; 7 positions match TRBD1. The germline gives CDR1 SQVTM, CDR2 ANQGSEA. V lost 6 bases to trimming and J lost 7 bases; unmatched junction nucleotides: 5. The CDR3 runs 11 residues. CDR3 nucleotide sequence: TGCAGCGTCCGACAGGGCGTTGGCTACACCTTC. This translates into CSVRQGVGYTF.